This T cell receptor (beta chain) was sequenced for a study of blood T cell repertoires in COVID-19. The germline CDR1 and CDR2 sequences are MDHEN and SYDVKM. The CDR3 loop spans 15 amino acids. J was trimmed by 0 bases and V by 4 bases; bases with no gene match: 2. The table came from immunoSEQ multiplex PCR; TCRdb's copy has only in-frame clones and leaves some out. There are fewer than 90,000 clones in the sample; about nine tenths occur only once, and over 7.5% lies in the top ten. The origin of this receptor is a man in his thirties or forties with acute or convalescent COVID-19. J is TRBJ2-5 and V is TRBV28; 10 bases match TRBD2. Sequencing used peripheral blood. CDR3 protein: CASSSSGGDQETQYF. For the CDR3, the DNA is TGTGCCAGCAGTTCTAGCGGGGGCGACCAAGAGACCCAGTACTTC. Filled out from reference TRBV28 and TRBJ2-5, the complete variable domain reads DVKVTQSSRYLVKRTGEKVFLECVQDMDHENMFWYRQDPGLGLRLIYFSYDVKMKEKGDIPEGYSVSREKKERFSLILESASTNQTSMYLCASSSSGGDQETQYFGPGTRLLVL.